One and the same sample provided the 8 T cell receptor beta chains below, sequenced in a study of blood T cells in healthy people across ages (dated by TCRdb to about 2015). Library prep was done by 5' RACE. Sequencing was performed on an Illumina HiSeq 2500. A second PCR of roughly 7 to 11 cycles was performed with a sample-barcoded 5' primer and a J-beta primer mix. TCRdb trimmed the raw reads at Q25, called clones with MiXCR and kept productive beta chains. Under each unique CDR3 protein, matching rows form one entry showing the most common genes and DNA. For this sample the table gives 1.5 million to 2 million distinct CDR3 sequences, of which less than 50% were detected only once. The ten largest clones represent approximately 2.1% of the sample. Sequenced input: blood. All receptors derive from a woman aged 40 to 55 in good health.

This clonotype was seen a few times. The V and J genes are TRBV20-1 and TRBJ2-1, with D unclear. Germline V gene lookup returns CDR1 DFQATT and CDR2 SNEGSKA (reference sequence). The CDR3 consists of 14 residues. V lost 0 bases and J lost 0, with 6 bases in between. The DNA for the CDR3 is TGCAGTGCTAGAGAACAAAGCTCCTACAATGAGCAGTTCTTC. Translated: CSAREQSSYNEQFF.

The V call is TRBV10-3, the J call TRBJ2-2; D not resolved. Per germline, CDR1 ENHRY and CDR2 SYGVKD. CDR3 size: 16 residues. V lost 7 bases and J 0 bases, leaving 15 bases between the germline ends. The CDR3 DNA follows: TGTGCCATCAAGGGCAGTCTATCGGCGAACACCGGGGAGCTGTTTTTT. Its translation: CAIKGSLSANTGELFF.

The V gene is TRBV10-1, the J gene TRBJ2-5; a possible D gene is TRBD2 (6 bases). The CDR3 sequence is 14 residues long. Looked up from germline, CDR1 is WNHNN and CDR2 is SYGVQD (reference sequence). Trimming removed 6 bases at V and 4 bases at J, with 15 bases between. CDR3 region: CASSETRLGETQYF. CDR3 nucleotides: TGCGCCAGCAGCGAGACTAGATTGGGAGAGACCCAGTACTTC.

This clonotype has more than one count but fewer than ten. This chain joins TRBV7-8 and TRBJ2-1; tentatively, D is TRBD1 or TRBD2 (6 bases each). V lost 5 bases and J lost 7, with 18 bases in between. Germline lookup yields CDR1 SGHVS and CDR2 FQNEAQ. The CDR3 is made up of 15 amino acids. DNA for the CDR3: TGTGCCAGCAGCCGTACCGGAGGGGGGCGGAATGAGCAGTTCTTC. Protein product: CASSRTGGGRNEQFF.

This clonotype was counted a single time. A much larger clone is a single base away; this may be a read error. The chain recombines TRBV28 with TRBJ2-5; a possible D gene is TRBD1 (6 bases). Germline V gene sequence: CDR1 MDHEN, CDR2 SYDVKM. The CDR3 spans 15 residues. DNA for the CDR3: TGTGCCAGCAGTCCCCCGACAGGTTACCAAGAGACCCGGTACTTC. Translating it yields CASSPPTGYQETRYF.

The table lists this clonotype with a few counts. The rearrangement joins TRBV7-9 to TRBJ1-2; the match to TRBD1 covers 7 bases. Germline loops: CDR1 SEHNR, CDR2 FQNEAQ (reference sequence). The CDR3 extends over 15 amino acids. Trimming removed 1 base from V and 1 base from J; junction bases left unmatched: 3. The CDR3 here is CASSLGQGDNYGYTF. For the CDR3, the DNA is TGTGCCAGCAGCTTAGGACAGGGAGATAACTATGGCTACACCTTC.

This clonotype has only a few counts. The rearrangement uses TRBV6-1 and TRBJ2-1, with 9 bases lining up with TRBD1. The CDR3 is 13 amino acids. Looked up from germline, CDR1 is MNHNS and CDR2 is SASEGT. The J segment lost 5 bases and the V segment lost 7 bases, leaving 3 bases of the junction unmatched. The CDR3 bases are TGTGCCAGCACCGGACAGGGGCACAATGAGCAGTTCTTC. Amino acids: CASTGQGHNEQFF.

This clonotype has more than one count but fewer than ten. The chain couples TRBV28 to TRBJ1-2; 7 bases are a match to TRBD1. V gave up 2 bases and J gave up 2 bases; unmatched junction bases: 5. The CDR3 totals 15 residues. Germline assignment: CDR1 MDHEN and CDR2 SYDVKM. The CDR3 region has the DNA TGTGCCAGCAGTTTAAAAGGGGGCTTCAACTATGGCTACACCTTC. It is translated as CASSLKGGFNYGYTF.